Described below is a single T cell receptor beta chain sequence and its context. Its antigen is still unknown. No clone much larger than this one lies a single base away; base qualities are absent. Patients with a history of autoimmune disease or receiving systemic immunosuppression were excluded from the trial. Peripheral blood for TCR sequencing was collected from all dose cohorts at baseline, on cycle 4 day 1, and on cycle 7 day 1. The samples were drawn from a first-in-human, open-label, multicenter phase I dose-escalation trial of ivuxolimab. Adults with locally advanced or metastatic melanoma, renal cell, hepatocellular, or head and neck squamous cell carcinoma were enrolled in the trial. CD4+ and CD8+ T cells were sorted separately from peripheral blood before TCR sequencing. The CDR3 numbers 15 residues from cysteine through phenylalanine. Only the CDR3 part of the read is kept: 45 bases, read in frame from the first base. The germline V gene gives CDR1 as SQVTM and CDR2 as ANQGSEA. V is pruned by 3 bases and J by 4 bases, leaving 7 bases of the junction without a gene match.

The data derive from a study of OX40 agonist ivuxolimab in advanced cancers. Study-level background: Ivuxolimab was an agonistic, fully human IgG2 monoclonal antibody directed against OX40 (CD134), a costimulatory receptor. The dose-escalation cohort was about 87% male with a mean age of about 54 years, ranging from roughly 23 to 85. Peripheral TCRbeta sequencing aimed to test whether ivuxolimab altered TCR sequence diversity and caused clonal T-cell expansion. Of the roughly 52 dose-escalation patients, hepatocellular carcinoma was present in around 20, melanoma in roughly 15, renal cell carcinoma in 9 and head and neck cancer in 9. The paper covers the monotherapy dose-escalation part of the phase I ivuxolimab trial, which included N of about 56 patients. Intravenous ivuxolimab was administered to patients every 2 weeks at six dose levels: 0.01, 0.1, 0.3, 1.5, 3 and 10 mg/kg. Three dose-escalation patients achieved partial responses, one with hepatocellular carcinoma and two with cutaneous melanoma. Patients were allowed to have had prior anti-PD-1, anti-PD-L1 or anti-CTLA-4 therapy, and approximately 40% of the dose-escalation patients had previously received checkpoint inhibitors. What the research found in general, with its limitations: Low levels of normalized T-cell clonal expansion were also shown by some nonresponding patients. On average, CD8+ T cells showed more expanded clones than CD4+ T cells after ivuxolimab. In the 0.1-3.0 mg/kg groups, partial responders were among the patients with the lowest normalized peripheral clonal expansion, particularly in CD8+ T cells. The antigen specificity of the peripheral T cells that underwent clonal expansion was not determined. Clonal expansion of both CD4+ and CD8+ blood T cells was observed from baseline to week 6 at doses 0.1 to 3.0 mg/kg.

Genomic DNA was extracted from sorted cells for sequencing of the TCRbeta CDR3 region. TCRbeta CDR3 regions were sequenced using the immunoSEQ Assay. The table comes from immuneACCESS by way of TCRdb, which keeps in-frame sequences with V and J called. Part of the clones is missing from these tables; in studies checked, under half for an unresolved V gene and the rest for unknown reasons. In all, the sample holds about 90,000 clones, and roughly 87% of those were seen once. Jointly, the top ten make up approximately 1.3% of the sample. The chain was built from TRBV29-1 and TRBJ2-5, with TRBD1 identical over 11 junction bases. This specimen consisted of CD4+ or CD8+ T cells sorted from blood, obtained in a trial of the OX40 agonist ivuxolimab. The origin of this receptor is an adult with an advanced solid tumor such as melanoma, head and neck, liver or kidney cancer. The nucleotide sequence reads TGCAGCGTTGAGGCGGGACAGGGGGGAGGAGAGACCCAGTACTTC. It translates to CSVEAGQGGGETQYF.